This TCR beta chain was recovered during a study of response to subunit inactivated influenza vaccine. TCRdb ran MiXCR on the RT-PCR reads and lists one entry per CDR3 protein. Among about 500,000 distinct CDR3 sequences listed, approximately 15% were seen once. With 7 bases clipped from V and 4 bases from J, the junction kept 6 bases outside the gene matches. The CDR3 is 14 amino acids. The germline gives CDR1 MDHEN, CDR2 SYDVKM. A few counts support this clonotype. The sequence was obtained from a man in his fifties or sixties who received an inactivated influenza vaccine. Sequences were derived from CD4+ T cells sorted from PBMCs, sampled less than 30 months after vaccination. This chain connects TRBV28 to TRBJ1-5; 8 bases agree with TRBD1. The CDR3 sequence is CASTPRTGNQPQHF. As DNA, the CDR3 is TGTGCCAGCACCCCCCGGACAGGGAATCAGCCCCAGCATTTT.